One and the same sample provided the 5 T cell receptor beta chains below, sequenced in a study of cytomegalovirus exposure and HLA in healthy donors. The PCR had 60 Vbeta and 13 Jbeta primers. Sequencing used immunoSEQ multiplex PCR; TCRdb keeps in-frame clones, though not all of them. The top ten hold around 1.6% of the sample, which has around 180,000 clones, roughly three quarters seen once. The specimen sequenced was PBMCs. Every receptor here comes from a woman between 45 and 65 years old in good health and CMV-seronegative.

The CDR3 DNA reads as TGTGCCAGCAGCCGGGACTCAGGGCAGCCAAATCAGCCCCAGCATTTT. Amino acid sequence: CASSRDSGQPNQPQHF. V is TRBV4-2 and J is TRBJ1-5; tentatively, D is TRBD1 (5 bases). Trimming shortened V by 4 bases and J by 4 bases, and 17 bases separated the two germline ends. This CDR3 spans 16 amino acids. From germline, CDR1 is LGHNA and CDR2 YNFKEQ.

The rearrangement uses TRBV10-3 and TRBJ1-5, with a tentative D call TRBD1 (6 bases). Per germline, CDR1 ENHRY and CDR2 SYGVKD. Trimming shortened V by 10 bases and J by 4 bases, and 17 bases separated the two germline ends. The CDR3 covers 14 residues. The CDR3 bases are TGTGCCACCGCAGGGGCGATGGGGAATCAGCCCCAGCATTTT. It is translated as CATAGAMGNQPQHF.

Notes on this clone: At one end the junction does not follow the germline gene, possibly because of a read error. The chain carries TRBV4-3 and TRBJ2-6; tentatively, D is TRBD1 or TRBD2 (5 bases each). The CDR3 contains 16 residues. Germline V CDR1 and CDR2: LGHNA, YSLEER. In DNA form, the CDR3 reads TGCGCCAGCGGCCAGGGCTGGAGGATTGGGGCCAACGTCCTGACTTTC. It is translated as CASGQGWRIGANVLTF.

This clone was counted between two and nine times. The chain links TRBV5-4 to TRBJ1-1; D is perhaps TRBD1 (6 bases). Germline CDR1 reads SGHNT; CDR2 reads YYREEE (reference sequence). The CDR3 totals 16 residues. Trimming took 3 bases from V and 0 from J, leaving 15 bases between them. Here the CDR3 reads CASSSDGGAMNTEAFF. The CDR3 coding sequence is TGTGCCAGCAGCTCGGACGGGGGGGCGATGAACACTGAAGCTTTCTTT.

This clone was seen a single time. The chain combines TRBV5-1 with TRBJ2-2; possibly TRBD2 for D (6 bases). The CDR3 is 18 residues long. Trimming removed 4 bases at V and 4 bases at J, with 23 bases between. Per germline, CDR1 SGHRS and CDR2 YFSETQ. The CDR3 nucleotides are TGCGCCAGCAGCGGTACTGGAGGAGGGGTGTTGATCACCGGGGAGCTGTTTTTT. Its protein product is CASSGTGGGVLITGELFF. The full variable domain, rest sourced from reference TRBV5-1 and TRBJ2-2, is KAGVTQTPRYLIKTRGQQVTLSCSPISGHRSVSWYQQTPGQGLQFLFEYFSETQRNKGNFPGRFSGRQFSNSRSEMNVSTLELGDSALYLCASSGTGGGVLITGELFFGEGSRLTVL.